Following are 13 T cell receptor beta chains from one sample sequenced in a study of regulatory T cells in long-lasting Graves disease. The time point was: persistent/refractory GD, antithyroid drugs over 5 years with positive TRAb. Extracted RNA from PBMCs served as the source of the TCR library. Relying on iRepertoire HTBI primers and Arm-PCR of CDR3 regions, the team built TCR beta libraries. From the multiplex PCR reads, TCRdb called clonotypes with MiXCR, one entry per CDR3 protein. Here the sample spans approximately 380,000 distinct CDR3 sequences, about a fifth being singletons. This specimen was peripheral blood mononuclear cells (PBMCs), taken when the disease was refractory, from a patient treated with antithyroid drugs. The source is a female donor with Graves disease.

The chain is built from TRBV4-1 and TRBJ2-7, with a tentative D call TRBD1 (6 bases). The CDR3 extends over 16 amino acids. Germline V lookup: CDR1 MGHRA, CDR2 YSYEKL. With 0 bases removed from V and 2 bases from J, the gap between germline ends came to 14 bases. The CDR3 sequence: CASSQDGVRGAYEQYF. The CDR3 nucleotides read TGCGCCAGCAGCCAAGATGGAGTCAGGGGAGCCTACGAGCAGTACTTC.

The V gene is TRBV6-2 or TRBV6-3, the J gene TRBJ2-7; 8 positions match TRBD2. V trimming: 6 bases; J trimming: 7 bases; junction bases outside the gene matches: 14. CDR1 and CDR2 from the germline V gene are MNHEY and SVGEGT. This CDR3 region has 15 residues. The CDR3 nucleotides read TGTGCCAGCAGCTCCACTAGCGGACGCCTGGGGGAGCAGTACTTC. This encodes CASSSTSGRLGEQYF.

This clonotype was counted many times. The chain joins TRBV10-3 to TRBJ1-2; D gene ambiguous. The CDR3 extends over 15 amino acids. CDR1 is ENHRY, CDR2 SYGVKD, per germline. V was trimmed by 4 bases and J by 0 bases, leaving 12 bases between them. Here the CDR3 DNA reads TGTGCCATCAGTGCAAGTCAGGCTACTAACTATGGCTACACCTTC. Its translation is CAISASQATNYGYTF.

This clonotype was detected many times. The chain joins TRBV5-1 to TRBJ2-7; 9 bases are shared with TRBD1. CDR1 is SGHRS and CDR2 is YFSETQ in the germline V gene. The V and J ends lost 4 bases and 2 bases, in that order; junction bases with no gene match: 4. The CDR3 has 14 residues. CDR3 residues: CASSGRDRAYEQYF. CDR3 nucleotides: TGCGCCAGCAGCGGCCGGGACAGGGCCTACGAGCAGTACTTC.

This clonotype has a count of ten or more. J is TRBJ2-5 and V is TRBV6-5; possibly TRBD2 for D (6 bases). V was trimmed by 3 bases and J by 5 bases, leaving 16 bases between them. This CDR3 contains 15 residues. Germline CDR1 MNHEY, CDR2 SVGAGI. This CDR3 reads CASSYILAGKETQYF. The CDR3 DNA sequence: TGTGCCAGCAGTTATATTCTGGCGGGAAAGGAGACCCAGTACTTC.

Points on this clonotype: A read error may be the cause here, since a much bigger clone is one base away. The rearrangement joins TRBV6-2 or TRBV6-3 to TRBJ2-7; 9 bases map to TRBD2. Germline assignment: CDR1 MNHEY and CDR2 SVGEGT. The CDR3 is 15 amino acids. CDR3 DNA sequence: TGTGCCAGCAACATACAAGCGGGAGGAAGCTACGAGCTGTACTTC. It translates to CASNIQAGGSYELYF.

In its sample, this clonotype was seen many times. The rearrangement uses TRBV2 and TRBJ2-5; D uncertain. The V end lost 1 base, the J end lost 3 bases, and 9 bases lay between the germline ends. The CDR3 is 14 residues long. Germline assignment: CDR1 SNHLY and CDR2 FYNNEI. The CDR3 coding sequence is TGTGCCAGCAGTGAAGTCTTGGCGAAAGAGACCCAGTACTTC. This codes for CASSEVLAKETQYF. Filled out from reference TRBV2 and TRBJ2-5, the complete variable domain reads EPEVTQTPSHQVTQMGQEVILRCVPISNHLYFYWYRQILGQKVEFLVSFYNNEISEKSEIFDDQFSVERPDGSNFTLKIRSTKLEDSAMYFCASSEVLAKETQYFGPGTRLLVL.

The chain couples TRBV3-1 to TRBJ2-7, with D perhaps TRBD1 (6 bases). The V and J ends lost 4 bases and 4 bases respectively, with 14 bases between them. The CDR3 runs to 14 residues. The germline gives CDR1 LGHDT, CDR2 YNNKEL (reference sequence). CDR3 sequence: CASSPSPRGYEQYF. In nucleotides, the CDR3 is TGTGCCAGCAGCCCAAGTCCAAGGGGGTACGAGCAGTACTTC.

This clonotype was detected many times. This chain links TRBV6-1 with TRBJ1-4; 7 positions agree with TRBD1. Germline V gives CDR1 MNHNS, CDR2 SASEGT. V lost 10 bases and J lost 8; bases outside the gene matches: 10. This CDR3 comprises 13 residues. In nucleotides, the CDR3 is TGTGCCACTCGACAGGGTTCGTACGAAAAACTGTTTTTT. Translated, it gives CATRQGSYEKLFF.

This clonotype was seen repeatedly, ten times or more. The V call is TRBV29-1, the J call TRBJ2-5; 8 nucleotides line up with TRBD2. V lost 1 base, J lost 2 bases, and 12 bases stayed unmatched. This CDR3 spans 17 amino acids. The germline V gene encodes CDR1 SQVTM and CDR2 ANQGSEA. For the CDR3, the DNA is TGCAGCGTTGAAGTCGGGATGTTGCGGGGGGTTCAAGAGACCCAGTACTTC. Protein: CSVEVGMLRGVQETQYF.

This clonotype came up a few times. The chain uses TRBV6-1 and TRBJ2-2; D might be TRBD1 (5 bases). V gave up 7 bases and J gave up 5 bases, with 14 bases separating them. The CDR3 totals 14 residues. Germline-derived CDR1 and CDR2 are MNHNS and SASEGT. The CDR3, as DNA: TGTGCCAGCACTCCTGGGGCAGCTACCGGGGAGCTGTTTTTT. Protein sequence: CASTPGAATGELFF.

This clonotype was counted between two and nine times. The gene calls are TRBV2 and TRBJ1-1; tentatively, D is TRBD1 (6 bases). Trimming cost V 6 bases and J 3 bases, with 11 bases left between them. Germline V gives CDR1 SNHLY, CDR2 FYNNEI. The CDR3 loop spans 13 amino acids. CDR3 DNA sequence: TGTGCCAGCAGGTCAGGGGTCTACACTGAAGCTTTCTTT. It translates to CASRSGVYTEAFF.

The chain recombines TRBV29-1 with TRBJ2-2; D gene uncertain. CDR1 and CDR2 from the germline V gene are SQVTM and ANQGSEA. Deletions cut 3 bases from V and 1 base from J, with 6 bases between. CDR3 length: 13 residues. CDR3 DNA: TGCAGCGTTGAGACATTGAACACCGGGGAGCTGTTTTTT. It yields the protein CSVETLNTGELFF.